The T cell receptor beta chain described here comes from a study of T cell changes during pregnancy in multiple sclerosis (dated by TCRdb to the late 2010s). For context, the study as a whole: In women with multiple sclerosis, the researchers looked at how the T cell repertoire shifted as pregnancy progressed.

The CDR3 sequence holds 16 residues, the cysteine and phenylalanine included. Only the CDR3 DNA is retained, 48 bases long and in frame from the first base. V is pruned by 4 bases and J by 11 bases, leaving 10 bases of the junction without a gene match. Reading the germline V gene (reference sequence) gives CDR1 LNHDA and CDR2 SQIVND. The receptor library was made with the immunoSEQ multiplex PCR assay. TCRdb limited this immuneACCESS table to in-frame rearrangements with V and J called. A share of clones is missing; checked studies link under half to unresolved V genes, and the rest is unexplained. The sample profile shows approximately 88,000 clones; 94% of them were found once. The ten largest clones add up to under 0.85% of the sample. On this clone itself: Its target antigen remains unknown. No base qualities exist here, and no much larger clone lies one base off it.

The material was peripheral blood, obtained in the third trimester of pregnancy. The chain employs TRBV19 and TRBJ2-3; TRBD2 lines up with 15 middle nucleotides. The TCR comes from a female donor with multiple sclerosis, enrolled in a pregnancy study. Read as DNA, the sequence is TGTGCCAGTAGTACCGACGGGACTAGCGGGAGGTTCGGGCAGTATTTT. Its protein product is CASSTDGTSGRFGQYF.